The source of this T cell receptor beta chain is a study of regulatory T cells in long-lasting Graves disease (dated by TCRdb to 2020 to 2022). Context from the whole study: Newly diagnosed Graves' disease patients had taken antithyroid drugs for less than 3 months. A total of some 35 samples underwent TCR sequencing, from about 13 patients with persistent Graves' disease and 20 or so patients with newly diagnosed Graves' disease. Persistent Graves' disease patients were compared with newly diagnosed Graves' disease patients by peripheral blood TCR sequencing and RNA sequencing. The study took place in China and was registered as a clinical trial. Overall results and qualifications from the work: Persistent disease showed preferential use of TRBV28, TRBJ1-2 and TRBJ2-5, whereas newly diagnosed disease favored TRBV20-1 and TRBJ2-1. Sequencing and analysis were limited to the TCR beta chain. Compared with newly diagnosed patients, persistent Graves' disease patients had lower TCR Shannon entropy and fewer highly expanded clones, which suggests clonal expansion. The study examined only peripheral blood because the primary lesion, thyroid tissue, could not be accessed. More public clonotypes were shared among persistent patients (roughly 3,000) than among newly diagnosed patients (966). The authors acknowledged the small sample size as a limitation that may reduce accuracy.

This clonotype was observed at least ten times. Its specific antigen is unknown. Base quality data are lacking; no much larger clone is found one base away. Library preparation employed multiplex PCR. TCRdb lists the instrument as Illumina HiSeq 4000. iRepertoire HTBI primers and Arm-PCR amplification of CDR3 regions were used to construct TCR beta libraries. Before sequencing, the PCR products went through gel purification. In the paper's pipeline: Across samples, roughly 60 TRBV and 13 to 15 TRBJ segments were identified and used for gene usage analysis of CDR3 amino acid clonotypes. COPE and FqMerger were used to merge filtered high-quality paired reads into contigs. BLAST was used to align contigs to the IMGT TRBV, TRBD and TRBJ reference genes, and CDR3 was defined following IMGT. Clonotypes above 0.1% frequency were classified as highly expanded clones. Shannon entropy served as the measure of repertoire diversity, while the Gini coefficient captured V-J evenness. Public clonotypes were defined as clonotypes shared by more than one individual. The public sequencing data were trimmed at Q25 with fastp and processed into clonotypes with MiXCR by TCRdb, which kept only in-frame beta chains. Rows merge per CDR3 protein into single entries with the most common DNA and genes. The V and J calls and clone size come from TCRdb's table, not from the authors' own analysis. This sample has hundreds of thousands of distinct CDR3 sequences in its table, and about 13% of those were observed once. The biggest ten clones account for over 7.5% of the sample.

This specimen's time point label, interpreted: newly diagnosed GD, antithyroid drugs for less than 3 months. For both TCR sequencing and RNA sequencing, RNA was extracted from PBMCs using TRIzol. The diagnosis of Graves' disease followed American Thyroid Association guidelines. Patients for the study were recruited at an endocrinology department in Xi'an, China. Each patient gave 8.5 to 9.5 milliliters of peripheral blood, collected in an EDTA anticoagulant tube. PBMCs were isolated by Ficoll Paque Plus density gradient separation without further T cell sorting. An Agilent 2100 Bioanalyzer and agarose gel were used to check RNA quality, while a NanoDrop 2000 measured RNA concentration. At the junction V is shortened by 4 bases and J by 5 bases; bases outside the gene matches: 3. The CDR3 holds 13 amino acids from the cysteine to the phenylalanine. Solely the CDR3 DNA is kept, with 39 bases framed from the first base.

The sample also formed part of further work on T cells in Graves' hyperthyroidism and ophthalmopathy. The second investigation adds: Stable Graves' hyperthyroidism was defined as no progression to ophthalmopathy during 18 months of follow-up. Hyperthyroidism patients were newly diagnosed, had a disease duration of under 2 months, and were aged 18 to 65 years. Patients with uncontrolled infections, other autoimmune diseases, pregnancy or lactation were excluded. Diagnoses were established on the basis of clinical symptoms, serum thyroxine and TRAb, thyroid ultrasound, and orbital computed tomography. A first-round RT-PCR of the TCR CDR3 used the HTBI primer set with the Qiagen OneStep RT-PCR kit. Most expanded thyroid clonotypes (frequency above 0.001) were also detected in blood, suggesting blood repertoires may reflect thyroid immune responses. A model built on a 13 V-J signature distinguished ophthalmopathy from stable hyperthyroidism, reaching about 88% sensitivity and under 84% specificity in cross-validation and 80%/75% in testing. In validation, the model predicted progression to ophthalmopathy a median of about 6.5 months before onset, with about 71% sensitivity and 72.22% specificity. To identify distinguishing TCR V-J signatures, a discovery cohort of roughly 100 patients was used, comprising some 45 with Graves' ophthalmopathy and some 60 with stable Graves' hyperthyroidism. An independent validation cohort of fewer than 20 hyperthyroidism patients and about 16 patients who later progressed to ophthalmopathy tested prospective prediction of ophthalmopathy. The roughly 91 discovery patients were randomly split 7:3 into training and test sets. In addition, the study compared T-cell repertoires in thyroid tissue and in blood from roughly six Graves' hyperthyroidism patients. Following sampling, methimazole starting at 30 mg daily was given to hyperthyroidism patients, and high-dose intravenous methylprednisolone was given to ophthalmopathy patients. Libraries were constructed in a second round of multiplex PCR, after which size selection and purification were performed. Libraries were sequenced paired-end with 100 bp reads on an Illumina HiSeq2000. SOAPnuke was used to process the raw data, removing reads that contained adapters or uncalled bases, had a mean Phred below 15, or lacked an exact match to the constant primer or identifier. High-quality paired reads were merged using COPE v1.2.5, and each unique nucleotide sequence was defined as a clonotype. MiTCR v1.1 was used to align the clonotypes against IMGT TRBV, TRBD and TRBJ reference segments. Only V-J combinations with frequency above 0.0001, covering about 99% of repertoires, were analysed. The TCS score was defined as F50 (clonal expansion) divided by E x V (chaos), with BLOSUM62-based TCRdist calculated between CDR3 peptides within each V-J. Welch's t-statistics and random forest reduced fewer than 600 V-J features to about 13, which were used in a naive Bayes classifier (R e1071). Sample size was not statistically predetermined, and blinding of investigators to group allocation was not performed. The paper reports TCR Vbeta CDR3 sequencing of approximately 140 peripheral blood samples: approximately 43 ophthalmopathy, 75 to 80 hyperthyroidism and 17 progressor patients.

This specimen was peripheral blood mononuclear cells (PBMCs), taken at new diagnosis, from a patient treated with antithyroid drugs. The receptor was derived from a young man with Graves disease. Donor details come from another sample of the same person, matched by shared clones. This sequence uses TRBV12-3 or TRBV12-4 and TRBJ1-2; TRBD1 aligns with 8 central bases. The CDR3 region: CASSSDREYGYTF. The DNA reads as follows: TGTGCCAGCAGTTCGGACAGGGAATATGGCTACACCTTC.